This T cell receptor (beta chain) stems from a study of response to subunit inactivated influenza vaccine. Findings and caveats of the study: After each seasonal influenza vaccination, few new T cells are recruited, the authors suggested.

This CDR3 contains 14 residues. CDR1 is DFQATT, CDR2 SNEGSKA, per germline (reference sequence). Deletions cut 3 bases from V and 6 bases from J, with 17 bases between. This clonotype showed up just a few times. The antigen remains undetermined. Using its own MiXCR run on the RT-PCR reads, TCRdb lists one record per CDR3 protein. The sample consists of 450,000 to 600,000 distinct CDR3 sequences, around 8% of them appearing once. The material was PBMCs from blood, obtained 23 months after vaccination. The sequence was collected from a man between 45 and 75 years old who received an inactivated influenza vaccine. This chain joins TRBV20-1 and TRBJ1-1; tentatively, D is TRBD1 (6 bases). CDR3 coding DNA: TGCAGTGCTAGCTATCCAGGGGAAAAGGCTGAAGCTTTCTTT. Residues: CSASYPGEKAEAFF.